This paragraph reports one TCR beta chain. Membership in each cohort depended on participant-reported clinical history. Two consecutive negative NP/OP PCR tests, clearance, or resolved symptoms defined Cohort 3 recovery. The data belong to a study of blood T cell repertoires in COVID-19. At the level of the study: Researchers got acute and convalescent COVID-19 samples from the United States, Italy and Spain.

The authors' processing: Scientists estimated how many nucleated cells there were by amplifying reference gene primers. Clones were sequenced by immunoSEQ multiplex PCR, and TCRdb holds only the in-frame ones, with some missing. V, J and clone size derive from that table, while D and trimming were established from the DNA sequence. The table lists some 260,000 clones, 85% to 95% of them singletons. The CDR3 is made up of 11 amino acids. V lost 4 bases to trimming and J lost 5 bases, with 8 bases between them. The germline CDR1 and CDR2 sequences are SQVTM and ANQGSEA. The receptor was derived from a woman aged 18-30 years who had recovered from COVID-19. V and J are TRBV29-1 and TRBJ1-2, with D tentatively TRBD1 (6 bases). Material: PBMCs or T cells enriched from blood (not recorded which). CDR3: CSVGQGYGYTF. In DNA form, the CDR3 reads TGCAGCGTTGGGCAGGGGTATGGCTACACCTTC.